This TCR beta chain was recovered during a study of blood T cell repertoires in COVID-19. Study-wide context: The samples span acute and convalescent COVID-19 from the United States, Italy and Spain.

Trimming removed 8 bases from V and 1 base from J, with 13 bases in between. This CDR3 spans 14 amino acids. Per germline, CDR1 LNHNV and CDR2 YYDKDF (reference sequence). The table came from immunoSEQ multiplex PCR; TCRdb's copy has only in-frame clones and leaves some out. Among around 89,000 clones listed, 80% to 90% were seen once. The genes are TRBV15 and TRBJ2-3; D unclear. Sequences were obtained from peripheral blood. The receptor's source is a middle-aged man with acute or convalescent COVID-19. The CDR3, as DNA: TGTGCCACCGGTCGGGTAAGTGGCACAGATACGCAGTATTTT. Its protein product is CATGRVSGTDTQYF.